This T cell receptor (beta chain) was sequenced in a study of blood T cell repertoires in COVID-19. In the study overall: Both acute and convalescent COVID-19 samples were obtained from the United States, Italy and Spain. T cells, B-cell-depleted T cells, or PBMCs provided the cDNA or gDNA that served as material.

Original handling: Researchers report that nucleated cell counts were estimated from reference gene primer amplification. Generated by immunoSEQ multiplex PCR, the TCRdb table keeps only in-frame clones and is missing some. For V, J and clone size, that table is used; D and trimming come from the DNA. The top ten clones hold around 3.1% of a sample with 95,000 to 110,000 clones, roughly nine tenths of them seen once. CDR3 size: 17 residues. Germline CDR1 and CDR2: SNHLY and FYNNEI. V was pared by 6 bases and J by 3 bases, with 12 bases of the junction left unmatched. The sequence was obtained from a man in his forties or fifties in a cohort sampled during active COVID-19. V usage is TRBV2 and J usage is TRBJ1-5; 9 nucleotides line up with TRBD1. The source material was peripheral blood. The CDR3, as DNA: TGTGCCAGCAGCGACGTTATGGGACAGGGTTCCAATCAGCCCCAGCATTTT. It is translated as CASSDVMGQGSNQPQHF.